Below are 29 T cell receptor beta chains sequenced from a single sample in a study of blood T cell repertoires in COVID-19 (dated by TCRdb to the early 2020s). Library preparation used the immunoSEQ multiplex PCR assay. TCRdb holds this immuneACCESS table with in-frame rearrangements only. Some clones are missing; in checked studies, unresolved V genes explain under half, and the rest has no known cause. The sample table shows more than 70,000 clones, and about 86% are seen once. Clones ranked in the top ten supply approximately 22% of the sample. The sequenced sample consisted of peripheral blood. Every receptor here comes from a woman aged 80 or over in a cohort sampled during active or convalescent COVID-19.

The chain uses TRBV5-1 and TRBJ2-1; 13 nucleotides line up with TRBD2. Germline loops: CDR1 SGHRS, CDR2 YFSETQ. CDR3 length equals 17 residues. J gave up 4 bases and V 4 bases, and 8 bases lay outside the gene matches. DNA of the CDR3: TGCGCCAGCAGCCAACTACTAGCGGGAGGGATGTACAATGAGCAGTTCTTC. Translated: CASSQLLAGGMYNEQFF.

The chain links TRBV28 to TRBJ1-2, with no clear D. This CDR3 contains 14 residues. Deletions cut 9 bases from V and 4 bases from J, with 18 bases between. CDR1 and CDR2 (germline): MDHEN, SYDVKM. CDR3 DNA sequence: TGTGCCAGTAGAATTCGGTCCCGGGTCTATGGCTACACCTTC. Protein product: CASRIRSRVYGYTF.

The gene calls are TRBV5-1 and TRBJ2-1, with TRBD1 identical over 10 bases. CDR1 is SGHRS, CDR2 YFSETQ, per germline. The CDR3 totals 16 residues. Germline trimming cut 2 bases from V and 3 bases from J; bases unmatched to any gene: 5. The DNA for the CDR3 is TGCGCCAGCAGCTTAGCGGGACAGGGGTACTACAATGAGCAGTTCTTC. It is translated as CASSLAGQGYYNEQFF.

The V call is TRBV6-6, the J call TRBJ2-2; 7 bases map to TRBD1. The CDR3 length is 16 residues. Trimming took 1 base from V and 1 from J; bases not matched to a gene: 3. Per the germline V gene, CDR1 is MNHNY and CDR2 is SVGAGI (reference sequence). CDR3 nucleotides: TGTGCCAGCAGTTACTACCGGACAGGGAACACCGGGGAGCTGTTTTTT. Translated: CASSYYRTGNTGELFF.

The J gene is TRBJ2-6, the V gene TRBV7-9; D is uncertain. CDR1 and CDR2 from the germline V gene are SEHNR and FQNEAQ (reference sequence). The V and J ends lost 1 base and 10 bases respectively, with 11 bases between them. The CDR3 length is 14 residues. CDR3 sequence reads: CASSLDTQRNVLTF. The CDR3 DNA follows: TGTGCCAGCAGCTTAGATACACAACGAAACGTCCTGACTTTC.

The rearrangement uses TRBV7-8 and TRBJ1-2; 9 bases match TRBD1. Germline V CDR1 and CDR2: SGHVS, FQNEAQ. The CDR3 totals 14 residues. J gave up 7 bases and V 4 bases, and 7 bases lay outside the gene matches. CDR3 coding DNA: TGTGCCAGCAGCTGGGACAGGGAAGTGGGTGGCTACACCTTC. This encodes CASSWDREVGGYTF. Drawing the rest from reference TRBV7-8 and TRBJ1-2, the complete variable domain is GAGVSQSPRYKVAKRGQDVALRCDPISGHVSLFWYQQALGQGPEFLTYFQNEAQLDKSGLPSDRFFAERPEGSVSTLKIQRTQQEDSAVYLCASSWDREVGGYTFGSGTRLTVV.

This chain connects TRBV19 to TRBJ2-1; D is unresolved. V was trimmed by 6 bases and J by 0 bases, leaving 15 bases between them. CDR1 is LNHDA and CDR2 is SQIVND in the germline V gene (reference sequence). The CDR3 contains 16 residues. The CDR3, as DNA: TGTGCCAGTAGATCTTTTTTACCTAGCTCCTACAATGAGCAGTTCTTC. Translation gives CASRSFLPSSYNEQFF.

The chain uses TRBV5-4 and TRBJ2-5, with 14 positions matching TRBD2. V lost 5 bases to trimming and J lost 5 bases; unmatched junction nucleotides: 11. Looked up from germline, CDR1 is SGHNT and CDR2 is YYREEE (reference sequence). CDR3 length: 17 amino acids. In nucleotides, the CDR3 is TGTGCCAGCAGTCTTCGACTAGCGGGAGGGCGAGGGGAGACCCAGTACTTC. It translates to CASSLRLAGGRGETQYF. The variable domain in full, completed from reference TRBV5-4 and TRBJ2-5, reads ETGVTQSPTHLIKTRGQQVTLRCSSQSGHNTVSWYQQALGQGPQFIFQYYREEENGRGNFPPRFSGLQFPNYSSELNVNALELDDSALYLCASSLRLAGGRGETQYFGPGTRLLVL.

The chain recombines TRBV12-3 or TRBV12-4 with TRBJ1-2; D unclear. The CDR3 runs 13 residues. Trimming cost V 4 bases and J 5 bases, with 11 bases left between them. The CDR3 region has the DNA TGTGCCAGCAGTTCGGCAGGAACTTATGGCTACACCTTC. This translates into CASSSAGTYGYTF.

The CDR3 region has the DNA TGTGCCAGCAGCGCTCCCGGGACAGGGAGTGGAAACACCATATATTTT. Encoded protein: CASSAPGTGSGNTIYF. The chain joins TRBV9 to TRBJ1-3, with 9 positions matching TRBD1. This CDR3 has 16 residues. V lost 3 bases and J lost 3; bases outside the gene matches: 7. Germline V CDR1 and CDR2: SGDLS, YYNGEE. The entire variable domain, with the rest obtained from reference TRBV9 and TRBJ1-3, is as follows: DSGVTQTPKHLITATGQRVTLRCSPRSGDLSVYWYQQSLDQGLQFLIQYYNGEERAKGNILERFSAQQFPDLHSELNLSSLELGDSALYFCASSAPGTGSGNTIYFGEGSWLTVV.

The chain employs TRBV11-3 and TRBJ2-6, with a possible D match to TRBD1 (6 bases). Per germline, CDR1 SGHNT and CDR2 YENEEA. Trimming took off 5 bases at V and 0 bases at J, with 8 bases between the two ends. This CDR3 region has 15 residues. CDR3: CASSPRGSGANVLTF. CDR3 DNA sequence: TGTGCCAGCAGCCCCAGGGGCTCTGGGGCCAACGTCCTGACTTTC.

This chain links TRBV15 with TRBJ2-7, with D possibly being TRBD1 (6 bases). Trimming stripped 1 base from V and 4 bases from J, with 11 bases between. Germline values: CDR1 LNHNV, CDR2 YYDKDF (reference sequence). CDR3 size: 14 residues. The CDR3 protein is CATSRGTDSYEQYF. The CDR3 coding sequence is TGTGCCACCAGCAGAGGGACAGATTCATACGAGCAGTACTTC.

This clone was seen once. CDR3 in DNA: TGTGCCAGCAGAGTTCTAGCGGGTTACACAGATACGCAGTATTTT. The encoded protein is CASRVLAGYTDTQYF. The V and J genes are TRBV11-2 and TRBJ2-3; 8 positions agree with TRBD2. V lost 6 bases, J lost 2 bases, and 7 bases stayed unmatched. CDR3 length equals 15 residues. Germline V CDR1 and CDR2: SGHAT, FQNNGV.

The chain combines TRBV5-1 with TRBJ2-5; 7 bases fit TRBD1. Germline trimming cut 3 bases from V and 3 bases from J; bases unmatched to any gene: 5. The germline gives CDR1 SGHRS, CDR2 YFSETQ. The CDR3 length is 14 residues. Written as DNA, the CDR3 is TGCGCCAGCAGCTCTGCCGGGACAGAAGAGACCCAGTACTTC. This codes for CASSSAGTEETQYF.

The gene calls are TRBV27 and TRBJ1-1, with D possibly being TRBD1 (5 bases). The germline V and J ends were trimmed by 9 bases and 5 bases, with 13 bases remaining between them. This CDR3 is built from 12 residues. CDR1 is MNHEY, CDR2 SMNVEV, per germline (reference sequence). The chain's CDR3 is CASWGGGTEAFF. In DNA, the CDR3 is TGTGCCAGTTGGGGGGGAGGGACTGAAGCTTTCTTT.

CDR3 DNA: TGTGCCACCAGTGATACAGGGCGGAATCAGCCCCAGCATTTT. This gives the protein CATSDTGRNQPQHF. The V gene is TRBV24-1, the J gene TRBJ1-5; possible D gene TRBD1, 6 bases. Germline values: CDR1 KGHDR, CDR2 SFDVKD. Trimming pared 3 bases from V and 4 bases from J, leaving 9 bases between. The CDR3 has 14 amino acids.

The CDR3, as DNA: TGTGCCAGCAGCCCCCTGTCCAGGGCTGAGCAGTTCTTC. Translated: CASSPLSRAEQFF. The V call is TRBV9, the J call TRBJ2-1; a possible D gene is TRBD1 (5 bases). CDR3 length equals 13 residues. With 4 bases removed from V and 9 bases from J, the gap between germline ends came to 14 bases. CDR1 and CDR2 from the germline V gene are SGDLS and YYNGEE.

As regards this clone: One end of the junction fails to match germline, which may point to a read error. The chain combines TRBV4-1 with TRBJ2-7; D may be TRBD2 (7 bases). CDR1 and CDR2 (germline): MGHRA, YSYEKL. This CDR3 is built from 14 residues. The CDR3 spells CASSQEGGGLRANF. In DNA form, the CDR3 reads TGCGCCAGCAGCCAAGAGGGAGGGGGTCTTCGGGCCAACTTC.

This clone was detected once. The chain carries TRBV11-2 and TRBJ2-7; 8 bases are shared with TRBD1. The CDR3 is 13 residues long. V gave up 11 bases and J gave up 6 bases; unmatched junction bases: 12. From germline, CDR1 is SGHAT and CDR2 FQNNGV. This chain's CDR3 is CARQGSFVCEQYF. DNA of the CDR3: TGTGCCCGACAGGGGTCGTTTGTATGCGAGCAGTACTTC.

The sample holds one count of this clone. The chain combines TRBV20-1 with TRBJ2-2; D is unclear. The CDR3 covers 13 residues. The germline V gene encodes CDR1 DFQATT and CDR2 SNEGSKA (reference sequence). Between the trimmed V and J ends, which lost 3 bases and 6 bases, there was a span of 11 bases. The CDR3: CSASSLYSGELFF. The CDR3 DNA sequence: TGCAGTGCTAGTAGTCTCTATTCCGGGGAGCTGTTTTTT.

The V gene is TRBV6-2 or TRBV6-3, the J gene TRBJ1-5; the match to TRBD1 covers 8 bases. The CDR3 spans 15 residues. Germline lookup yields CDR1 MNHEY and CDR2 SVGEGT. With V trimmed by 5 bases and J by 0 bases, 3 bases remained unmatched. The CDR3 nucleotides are TGTGCCAGCAGTCCCGACAGGGGTAGCAATCAGCCCCAGCATTTT. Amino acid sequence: CASSPDRGSNQPQHF.

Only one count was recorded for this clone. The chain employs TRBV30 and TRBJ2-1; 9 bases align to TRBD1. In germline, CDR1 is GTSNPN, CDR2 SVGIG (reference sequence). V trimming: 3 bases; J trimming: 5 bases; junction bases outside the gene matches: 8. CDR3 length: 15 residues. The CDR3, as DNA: TGTGCCTGGAGCGCCGGGACAGGGACTAACAATGAGCAGTTCTTC. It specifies CAWSAGTGTNNEQFF.

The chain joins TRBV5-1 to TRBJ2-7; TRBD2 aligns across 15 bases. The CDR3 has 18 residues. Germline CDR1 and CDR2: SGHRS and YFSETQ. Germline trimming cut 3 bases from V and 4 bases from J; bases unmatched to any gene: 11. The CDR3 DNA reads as TGCGCCAGCAGCTGGACAGGGACTAGCGGGAGGTATGTGTACGAGCAGTACTTC. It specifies CASSWTGTSGRYVYEQYF.

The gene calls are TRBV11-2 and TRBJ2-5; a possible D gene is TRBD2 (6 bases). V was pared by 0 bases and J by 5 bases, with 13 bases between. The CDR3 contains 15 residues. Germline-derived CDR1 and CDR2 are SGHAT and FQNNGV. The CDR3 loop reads CASSLDGSGGETQYF. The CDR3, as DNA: TGTGCCAGCAGCTTAGACGGGAGCGGCGGGGAGACCCAGTACTTC.

CDR3 residues: CARTRGSGKDTQYF. The CDR3 DNA reads TGTGCCAGAACTCGCGGGAGCGGAAAAGATACGCAGTATTTT. The chain combines TRBV10-3 with TRBJ2-3; 7 positions agree with TRBD2. CDR1 is ENHRY, CDR2 SYGVKD, per germline. With 10 bases clipped from V and 5 bases from J, the junction kept 12 bases outside the gene matches. The CDR3 has 14 amino acids.

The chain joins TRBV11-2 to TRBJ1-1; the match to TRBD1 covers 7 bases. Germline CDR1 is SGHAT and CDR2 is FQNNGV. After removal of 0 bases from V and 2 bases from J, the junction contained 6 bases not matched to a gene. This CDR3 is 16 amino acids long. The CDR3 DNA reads TGTGCCAGCAGCTTAGAGACAGGGAGGATTAACACTGAAGCTTTCTTT. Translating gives CASSLETGRINTEAFF.

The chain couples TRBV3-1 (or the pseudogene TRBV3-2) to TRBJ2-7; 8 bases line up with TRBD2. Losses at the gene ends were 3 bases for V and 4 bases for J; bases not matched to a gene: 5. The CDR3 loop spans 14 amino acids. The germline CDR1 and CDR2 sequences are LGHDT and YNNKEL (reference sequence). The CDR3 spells CASSHPGGLYEQYF. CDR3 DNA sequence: TGTGCCAGCAGCCATCCGGGAGGGTTGTACGAGCAGTACTTC.

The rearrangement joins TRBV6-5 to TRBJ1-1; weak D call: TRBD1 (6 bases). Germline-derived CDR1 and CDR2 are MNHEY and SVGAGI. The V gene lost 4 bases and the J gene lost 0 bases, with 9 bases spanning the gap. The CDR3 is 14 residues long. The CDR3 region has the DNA TGTGCCAGCAGTTCCAGGGGTGTGAACACTGAAGCTTTCTTT. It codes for CASSSRGVNTEAFF.

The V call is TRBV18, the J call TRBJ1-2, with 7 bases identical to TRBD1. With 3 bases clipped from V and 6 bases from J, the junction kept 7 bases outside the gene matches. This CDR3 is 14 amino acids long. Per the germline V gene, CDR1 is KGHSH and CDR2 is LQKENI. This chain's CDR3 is CASSPAGGRDGYTF. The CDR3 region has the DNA TGTGCCAGCTCACCGGCAGGGGGACGTGATGGCTACACCTTC.